A single TCR beta chain is shown here with its context. This sample is drawn from a study of T cells in tumors after PD-1 blockade. In the study overall: A subset received ongoing vismodegib 150 mg daily alongside anti-PD-1 therapy. On average, peripheral blood gave some 110,000 TCR templates and 30,000 to 40,000 unique clonotypes.

Looked up from germline, CDR1 is KGHDR and CDR2 is SFDVKD. This CDR3 has 13 residues. Trimming stripped 6 bases from V and 4 bases from J, with 10 bases between. Using immunoSEQ multiplex PCR, the repertoire was profiled, and TCRdb retains in-frame clones only, with some absent. The top ten hold over 15% of the sample, which has 40,000 to 55,000 clones, 75% to 80% seen once. The TCR comes from a human donor with basal cell carcinoma. The rearrangement uses TRBV24-1 and TRBJ2-3; TRBD2 is a possible D gene (6 bases). The sequencing here drew on PBMCs, taken before anti-PD-1 treatment. The CDR3 DNA reads as TGTGCCACCAGTAAGGCGGGACCAGATACGCAGTATTTT. Encoded protein: CATSKAGPDTQYF.